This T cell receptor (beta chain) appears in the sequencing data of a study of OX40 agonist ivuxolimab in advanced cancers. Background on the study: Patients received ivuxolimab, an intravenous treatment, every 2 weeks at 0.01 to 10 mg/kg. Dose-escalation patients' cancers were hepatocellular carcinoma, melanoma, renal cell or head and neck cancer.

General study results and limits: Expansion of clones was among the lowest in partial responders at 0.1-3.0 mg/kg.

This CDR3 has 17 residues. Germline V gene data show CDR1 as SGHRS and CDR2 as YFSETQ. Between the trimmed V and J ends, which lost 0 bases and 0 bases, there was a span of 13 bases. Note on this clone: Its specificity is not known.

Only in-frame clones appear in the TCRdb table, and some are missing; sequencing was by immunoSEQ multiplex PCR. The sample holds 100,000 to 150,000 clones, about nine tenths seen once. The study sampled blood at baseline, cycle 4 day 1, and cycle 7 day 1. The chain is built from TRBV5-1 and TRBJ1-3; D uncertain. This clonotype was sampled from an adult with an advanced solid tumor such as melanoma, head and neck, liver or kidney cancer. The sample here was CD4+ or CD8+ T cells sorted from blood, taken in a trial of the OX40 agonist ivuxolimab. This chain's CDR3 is CASSLVLGVSSGNTIYF. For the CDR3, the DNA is TGCGCCAGCAGCTTGGTCTTGGGAGTCAGCTCTGGAAACACCATATATTTT.